This TCR beta chain was sequenced in a study of early T cells in non-severe SARS-CoV-2 infection (dated by TCRdb to the early 2020s). The study in broad terms: Because TCR sequencing was done on bulk RNA from unsorted whole blood, the alpha and beta chains could not be paired. What the authors observed across the whole study: VDJdb matching was skewed toward anti-spike CD8 responses and likely underestimated virus-specific expansions, missing private and CD4 specificities.

Library preparation employed 5' RACE. TCRdb lists the instrument as NextSeq 500. To correct for sequencing error and PCR bias, the TCR library protocol tagged individual cDNA molecules with unique molecular identifiers. TCR alpha and beta chains were both sequenced, and the abundances of alpha and beta sequences in each sample were closely correlated with each other. The study's processing was this. Decombinator V4 was used to perform V gene, J gene and CDR3 annotation of TCR sequences. TCRs were defined as expanded if a significant change between any two time points was detected under a Poisson model with p below 0.0001. Abundances of TCRs were expressed as counts per million after normalisation to the total number of TCRs sequenced in each sample. A search of VDJdb, accessed on 1 November 2021, was run for TCRs annotated to CMV, EBV and SARS-CoV-2, with TCRs annotated for multiple antigens excluded. TCRdb reworked the public reads: Q25 trimming with fastp, MiXCR clone assembly, productive beta chains retained. Records with the same CDR3 protein are collapsed into one entry carrying the most frequent genes and DNA. For this entry, the V and J calls and clone size follow TCRdb and not the study's own pipeline. The sample data list some 67,000 distinct CDR3 sequences, and about 13% of these were observed just once. Clones ranked in the top ten supply approximately 5.5% of the sample.

Only a few counts were recorded for this clonotype. Its antigen remains unidentified. Base qualities are not at hand, and no much larger clone is one base apart. A case-control design nested within a healthcare worker cohort in London, UK, was used, with weekly nasopharyngeal swab PCR tests and blood sampling performed. Healthcare workers were recruited during the week of the UK lockdown, between 23 and 31 March 2020, and followed weekly for up to roughly 16 weeks. The clonotype comes from an adult who was a healthcare worker with PCR-confirmed SARS-CoV-2 infection or an uninfected control (not recorded which). Sample: whole blood.

The nucleotide sequence is TGCGCCAGCAGCCAGAGGGACACGGCCTACGAGCAGTACTTC. The encoded protein is CASSQRDTAYEQYF. In this chain, TRBV4-1 is recombined with TRBJ2-7, with a tentative D gene TRBD1 over 6 matching bases. V loses 3 bases of germline sequence and J loses 2 bases, and the interval between the two ends is 11 bases. Taken from cysteine to phenylalanine, the CDR3 has 14 residues. CDR3 DNA is the only sequence kept; it has 42 bases, read in frame from the first base. CDR1 MGHRA and CDR2 YSYEKL are derived from the germline V gene.